This T cell receptor (beta chain) was profiled in a study of T cells in Graves' hyperthyroidism and ophthalmopathy. Amplified TCR beta CDR3 regions derived from RNA transcripts. First-round RT-PCR targeting the TCR CDR3 was performed with the HTBI primer set. A single record per CDR3 protein comes from TCRdb applying MiXCR to the multiplex PCR reads. The sample contains hundreds of thousands of distinct CDR3 sequences, about 38% of which appear only once. The patients, who ranged from 18 to 65 in age, presented with newly diagnosed hyperthyroidism lasting under 2 months. Clinical symptoms, serum thyroxine and TRAb, thyroid ultrasound and orbital computed tomography together formed the diagnostic basis. Looked up from germline, CDR1 is MNHNY and CDR2 is SVGAGI (reference sequence). The CDR3 extends over 15 amino acids. V gave up 4 bases and J gave up 6 bases, with 15 bases separating them.

The chain uses TRBV6-6 and TRBJ1-4; D ambiguous. The origin of this receptor is a man younger than 35 with Graves' hyperthyroidism. Sequenced material: blood. CDR3 nucleotide sequence: TGTGCCAGCAGTTCTCCGGAGAGGGCCTATGAAAAACTGTTTTTT. This translates into CASSSPERAYEKLFF.